The 14 T cell receptor beta chains in this list originate from one sample, sequenced in a study of CD8 T cells in ankylosing spondylitis. TCRdb independently ran MiXCR on the 5' RACE reads; one entry per CDR3 protein. The sample shows 200,000 to 250,000 distinct CDR3 sequences, 9.5% to 12% of them seen only once. Sequencing was done on a sample of blood, either unsorted or a sorted T cell fraction (not recorded which). The source is a male donor with ankylosing spondylitis or in good health (not recorded which).

This clonotype showed up many times. The chain recombines TRBV20-1 with TRBJ1-2; perhaps TRBD1 as D (5 bases). CDR1 is DFQATT and CDR2 is SNEGSKA in the germline V gene (reference sequence). Trimming cost V 0 bases and J 6 bases, with 17 bases left between them. This CDR3 is 15 amino acids long. The CDR3 is CSARDWVEGRDGYTF. As DNA, the CDR3 is TGCAGTGCTAGAGATTGGGTTGAGGGGCGCGATGGCTACACCTTC.

This clonotype was seen many times. V usage is TRBV15 and J usage is TRBJ2-7; D remains ambiguous. The CDR3 has 15 residues. The V end was cut by 0 bases, the J end by 2 bases, with 11 bases between. Looked up from germline, CDR1 is LNHNV and CDR2 is YYDKDF (reference sequence). The CDR3 loop is CATSRDVVGTYEQYF. The CDR3 DNA reads as TGTGCCACCAGCAGAGATGTTGTAGGGACCTACGAGCAGTACTTC.

This clonotype was detected ten times or more. V is TRBV12-3 or TRBV12-4 and J is TRBJ1-3; 8 bases fit TRBD1. The CDR3 runs 14 residues. After removal of 5 bases from V and 6 bases from J, the junction contained 6 bases not matched to a gene. This CDR3 is CASSITGGLNTIYF. In DNA form, the CDR3 reads TGTGCCAGCAGTATAACAGGGGGACTAAACACCATATATTTT.

This clonotype appeared many times. V is TRBV27 and J is TRBJ2-1; no clear D gene. V gave up 2 bases and J gave up 0 bases, with 2 bases separating them. CDR3 size: 13 residues. Germline CDR1 MNHEY, CDR2 SMNVEV (reference sequence). The CDR3, as DNA: TGTGCCAGCAGTTTAAACTCCTACAATGAGCAGTTCTTC. It yields the protein CASSLNSYNEQFF.

This clonotype was counted only a few times. This chain links TRBV27 with TRBJ2-1; 9 bases are shared with TRBD1. This CDR3 region has 17 residues. The V segment lost 0 bases and the J segment 8 bases; nucleotides outside the gene matches: 11. The germline V gene encodes CDR1 MNHEY and CDR2 SMNVEV (reference sequence). The CDR3 nucleotides read TGTGCCAGCAGTTTATCGGCCGGGACAGGGATAGTCTATGAGCAGTTCTTC. Encoded protein: CASSLSAGTGIVYEQFF.

As to this clonotype: A single base separates this from a much larger clone, so it may be a read error. This chain links TRBV5-1 with TRBJ2-1, with 10 bases that match TRBD2. The CDR3 spans 18 residues. Trimming removed 3 bases from V and 3 bases from J; junction bases left unmatched: 12. Germline V gene sequence: CDR1 SGHRS, CDR2 YFSETQ. CDR3 loop: CASSSQMTSGPNYNEQFF. DNA of the CDR3: TGCGCCAGCAGCTCACAGATGACTAGCGGGCCAAACTACAATGAGCAGTTCTTC.

This clonotype has a handful of counts. This rearrangement joins TRBV28 to TRBJ2-3; 8 bases align to TRBD1. CDR1 is MDHEN, CDR2 SYDVKM, per germline. The CDR3 loop spans 15 amino acids. With 6 bases clipped from V and 3 bases from J, the junction kept 8 bases outside the gene matches. The CDR3 DNA sequence: TGTGCCAGCAGAACGGACAGGGAGGTTACAGATACGCAGTATTTT. It encodes CASRTDREVTDTQYF.

This clonotype was observed many times. The rearrangement uses TRBV12-3 or TRBV12-4 and TRBJ2-5; no firm D call. Between the trimmed V and J ends, which lost 6 bases and 5 bases, there was a span of 13 bases. CDR3 length: 13 residues. CDR3 coding DNA: TGTGCCAGCAGACCCTCTGGAAGGGAGACCCAGTACTTC. As protein: CASRPSGRETQYF.

This clonotype was seen many times. The chain has TRBV5-1 and TRBJ2-7, with D hard to call. This CDR3 comprises 13 residues. The germline CDR1 and CDR2 sequences are SGHRS and YFSETQ. The V gene lost 0 bases and the J gene lost 2 bases, with 6 bases spanning the gap. In DNA form, the CDR3 reads TGCGCCAGCAGCTTGGTGGGCACCTACGAGCAGTACTTC. Residues: CASSLVGTYEQYF.

This clonotype appeared many times. The V call is TRBV28, the J call TRBJ1-1; D is perhaps TRBD1 (6 bases). This CDR3 is built from 16 residues. The germline V and J ends were trimmed by 4 bases and 2 bases, with 17 bases remaining between them. Per germline, CDR1 MDHEN and CDR2 SYDVKM. The CDR3 region is CASSSYNRVSNTEAFF. The CDR3, as DNA: TGTGCCAGCAGTTCCTACAACAGGGTCTCAAACACTGAAGCTTTCTTT.

This clonotype has ten or more counts. CDR3 DNA sequence: TGCGCCAGCAGCTTGGAAGTGACAGGAGCGTCACCCCTCCACTTT. Encoded protein: CASSLEVTGASPLHF. V is TRBV5-1 and J is TRBJ1-6, with D tentatively TRBD1 (6 bases). The CDR3 is made up of 15 amino acids. The V and J ends lost 0 bases and 10 bases respectively, with 14 bases between them. From germline, CDR1 is SGHRS and CDR2 YFSETQ. The variable domain in full, completed from reference TRBV5-1 and TRBJ1-6, reads KAGVTQTPRYLIKTRGQQVTLSCSPISGHRSVSWYQQTPGQGLQFLFEYFSETQRNKGNFPGRFSGRQFSNSRSEMNVSTLELGDSALYLCASSLEVTGASPLHFGNGTRLTVT.

This clonotype was recorded many times. This chain connects TRBV5-1 to TRBJ1-1; TRBD1 aligns across 7 bases. Trimming took 2 bases from V and 4 from J; bases not matched to a gene: 5. The germline gives CDR1 SGHRS, CDR2 YFSETQ. The CDR3 spans 14 residues. This CDR3 reads CASSFRGGGTEAFF. The CDR3, as DNA: TGCGCCAGCAGCTTCAGGGGGGGCGGCACTGAAGCTTTCTTT.

A few counts support this clonotype. DNA for the CDR3: TGTGCCAGCAGCCAAAAAGCCTACGAGCAGTACTTC. It yields the protein CASSQKAYEQYF. The chain has TRBV3-1 and TRBJ2-7, with D unclear. Per germline, CDR1 LGHDT and CDR2 YNNKEL (reference sequence). This CDR3 has 12 residues. Trimming left V 2 bases short and J 2 bases short, with 4 bases between.

In this sample, this clonotype turned up a few times. V gene TRBV20-1 combines with J gene TRBJ2-1; 8 bases map to TRBD2. The J segment lost 5 bases and the V segment lost 5 bases, leaving 14 bases of the junction unmatched. Germline V gene data show CDR1 as DFQATT and CDR2 as SNEGSKA (reference sequence). The CDR3 is 16 residues long. CDR3 residues: CSAPPLAGGAHNEQFF. CDR3 nucleotide sequence: TGCAGTGCTCCCCCGCTTGCCGGGGGGGCACACAATGAGCAGTTCTTC.